These 31 T cell receptor beta chains share one sample of origin, sequenced in a study of blood T cell repertoires in COVID-19 (dated by TCRdb to 2019 to 2021). The receptor library was made with the immunoSEQ multiplex PCR assay. The clones in this table, taken by TCRdb from immuneACCESS, are in-frame only. Not every clone is retained; where verified, under half of the shortfall comes from an unresolved V gene, and the cause of the rest is unknown. Recorded for this sample are over 150,000 clones; around 80% of them occurred a single time. The top ten constitute about 7% of the sample. The sample comprised peripheral blood. These TCRs come from a woman in her forties with COVID-19, enrolled during active disease.

The chain is built from TRBV29-1 and TRBJ1-2; TRBD1 matches at 8 bases. The CDR3 runs 15 residues. J was trimmed by 0 bases and V by 3 bases; bases with no gene match: 6. Germline assignment: CDR1 SQVTM and CDR2 ANQGSEA. CDR3 nucleotide sequence: TGCAGCGTTGATGGGACAGGAAGATCTAACTATGGCTACACCTTC. Protein: CSVDGTGRSNYGYTF.

This chain uses TRBV7-9 with TRBJ2-7; D possibly corresponds to TRBD1 (7 bases). Germline V CDR1 and CDR2: SEHNR, FQNEAQ (reference sequence). The CDR3 loop spans 14 amino acids. Between the trimmed V and J ends, which lost 5 bases and 2 bases, there was a span of 13 bases. CDR3 nucleotide sequence: TGTGCCAGCAGCGCGGGACAGTCTACCTACGAGCAGTACTTC. It encodes CASSAGQSTYEQYF.

The chain couples TRBV28 to TRBJ1-2, with D possibly being TRBD1 (5 bases). V was shortened by 8 bases and J by 8 bases, with 24 bases between the two germline ends. CDR1 is MDHEN and CDR2 is SYDVKM in the germline V gene. The CDR3 covers 15 residues. CDR3 in amino acids: CASGFLGGGHEGYTF. The CDR3 DNA follows: TGTGCCAGCGGATTCCTGGGGGGAGGCCATGAGGGCTACACCTTC.

CDR3 sequence reads: CSVEGATGNTIYF. The CDR3 region has the DNA TGCAGCGTTGAAGGGGCTACCGGAAACACCATATATTTT. The chain has TRBV29-1 and TRBJ1-3, with unresolved D. The CDR3 totals 13 residues. Trimming stripped 1 base from V and 4 bases from J, with 8 bases between. Germline assignment: CDR1 SQVTM and CDR2 ANQGSEA.

The V gene is TRBV5-1, the J gene TRBJ1-3; 9 bases agree with TRBD1. The CDR3 contains 17 residues. Germline V CDR1 and CDR2: SGHRS, YFSETQ. J gave up 4 bases and V 2 bases, and 10 bases lay outside the gene matches. CDR3 protein: CASSFSAPGTGGNTIYF. In DNA form, the CDR3 reads TGCGCCAGCAGCTTTTCTGCTCCCGGGACAGGGGGAAACACCATATATTTT.

The chain recombines TRBV7-3 with TRBJ2-1; 7 bases are a match to TRBD1. Losses at the gene ends were 4 bases for V and 9 bases for J; bases not matched to a gene: 3. There are 12 residues in the CDR3. Germline CDR1 is SGHTA and CDR2 is FQGTGA. The CDR3 region is CASSYRGSEQFF. As DNA, the CDR3 is TGTGCCAGCAGCTACAGGGGCAGTGAGCAGTTCTTC. Variable domain in full (rest from reference TRBV7-3 and TRBJ2-1): GAGVSQTPSNKVTEKGKYVELRCDPISGHTALYWYRQSLGQGPEFLIYFQGTGAADDSGLPNDRFFAVRPEGSVSTLKIQRTERGDSAVYLCASSYRGSEQFFGPGTRLTVL.

About this clone: Other DNA sequences of this sample code for an identical CDR3. The chain has TRBV5-6 and TRBJ1-1; no firm D call. Trimming pared 0 bases from V and 2 bases from J, leaving 8 bases between. Germline V lookup: CDR1 SGHDT, CDR2 YYEEEE. The CDR3 covers 14 residues. The CDR3 is CASSLGAGNTEAFF. CDR3 coding DNA: TGTGCCAGCAGCTTGGGGGCAGGCAACACTGAAGCTTTCTTT.

V and J are TRBV2 and TRBJ2-3; D is perhaps TRBD2 (5 bases). Per germline, CDR1 SNHLY and CDR2 FYNNEI. This CDR3 contains 15 residues. Trimming took 6 bases from V and 0 from J, leaving 13 bases between them. The CDR3 spells CASSASRTSTDTQYF. The CDR3 DNA follows: TGTGCCAGCAGCGCAAGCAGGACTAGCACAGATACGCAGTATTTT.

This chain links TRBV5-1 with TRBJ2-1; 9 bases align to TRBD1. The V gene end was trimmed by 0 bases and the J gene end by 7 bases; junction bases not matched to a gene: 8. This CDR3 spans 16 amino acids. From germline, CDR1 is SGHRS and CDR2 YFSETQ. This CDR3 reads CASSLEGQGWWNEQFF. As DNA, the CDR3 is TGCGCCAGCAGCTTGGAGGGACAGGGATGGTGGAATGAGCAGTTCTTC.

V is TRBV7-9 and J is TRBJ2-7; D is possibly TRBD1 (5 bases). The CDR3 is 14 amino acids. V gave up 4 bases and J gave up 4 bases, with 14 bases separating them. Looked up from germline, CDR1 is SEHNR and CDR2 is FQNEAQ (reference sequence). The CDR3 nucleotides read TGTGCCAGCAGCTCCCAAGGGGCGACATACGAGCAGTACTTC. As protein: CASSSQGATYEQYF.

V and J are TRBV9 and TRBJ2-3; weak D call: TRBD2 (7 bases). The CDR3 loop spans 15 amino acids. Per the germline V gene, CDR1 is SGDLS and CDR2 is YYNGEE. The ends were cut back, 1 base at V and 6 bases at J, with 15 bases in the middle. CDR3 in amino acids: CASSVRLGGADTQYF. CDR3 nucleotide sequence: TGTGCCAGCAGCGTAAGATTGGGGGGGGCGGATACGCAGTATTTT.

This chain links TRBV19 with TRBJ1-2; 7 bases fit TRBD1. This CDR3 contains 13 residues. Germline CDR1 LNHDA, CDR2 SQIVND (reference sequence). The ends lost 3 bases at V and 8 bases at J; junction bases unmatched: 6. CDR3 nucleotides: TGTGCCAGTAGTATCGGCCAGGGGGACGGCTACACCTTC. Amino acid sequence: CASSIGQGDGYTF.

The chain joins TRBV6-5 to TRBJ1-4; 8 nucleotides line up with TRBD1. Germline V gene sequence: CDR1 MNHEY, CDR2 SVGAGI. The V and J ends lost 5 bases and 8 bases, in that order; junction bases with no gene match: 7. The CDR3 has 14 residues. CDR3 residues: CASSTSGGAEKLFF. The CDR3 DNA follows: TGTGCCAGCAGTACCTCAGGGGGCGCGGAAAAACTGTTTTTT.

This clone was detected once. V and J are TRBV24-1 and TRBJ2-5, with a possible D match to TRBD1 (5 bases). V lost 3 bases to trimming and J lost 0 bases, with 7 bases between them. In germline, CDR1 is KGHDR, CDR2 SFDVKD. The CDR3 sequence is 14 residues long. The CDR3, as DNA: TGTGCCACCAGTGATCGACAGAACCAAGAGACCCAGTACTTC. Translated, it gives CATSDRQNQETQYF.

The rearrangement joins TRBV4-1 to TRBJ2-1; D uncertain. Germline V gene lookup returns CDR1 MGHRA and CDR2 YSYEKL. V shed 1 base and J shed 8 bases, with 15 bases lying between them. CDR3 length: 15 amino acids. The DNA of the CDR3 is TGCGCCAGCAGCCAAGGCGGCCTAATTGCAGATGAGCAGTTCTTC. Protein sequence: CASSQGGLIADEQFF.

The genes are TRBV19 and TRBJ1-1; 7 bases agree with TRBD1. Germline assignment: CDR1 LNHDA and CDR2 SQIVND (reference sequence). The CDR3 sequence is 14 residues long. V trimming: 6 bases; J trimming: 1 base; junction bases outside the gene matches: 5. DNA of the CDR3: TGTGCCAGTAGACCCGCAGGGGGGAACACTGAAGCTTTCTTT. Its protein is CASRPAGGNTEAFF.

V is TRBV5-1 and J is TRBJ2-1; D is possibly TRBD1 (6 bases). CDR3 length: 12 amino acids. V gave up 3 bases and J gave up 9 bases, with 10 bases separating them. Germline loops: CDR1 SGHRS, CDR2 YFSETQ. CDR3 coding DNA: TGCGCCAGCAGCTCACAGGGCACTGAGCAGTTCTTC. Translating it yields CASSSQGTEQFF.

This clone was counted once. The chain links TRBV28 to TRBJ1-1; D unclear. Germline V gene data show CDR1 as MDHEN and CDR2 as SYDVKM. This CDR3 has 14 amino acids. V dropped 3 bases and J dropped 6 bases, with 14 bases sitting between them. The CDR3, as DNA: TGTGCCAGCAGTTTCGACGGGTCCCGGGCTGAAGCTTTCTTT. It translates to CASSFDGSRAEAFF.

This clone came up once. J is TRBJ2-1 and V is TRBV27; D remains ambiguous. This CDR3 contains 15 residues. Germline CDR1 reads MNHEY; CDR2 reads SMNVEV (reference sequence). V was clipped by 2 bases and J by 0 bases, with 8 bases between them. The CDR3 region is CASSLKWSSYNEQFF. CDR3 DNA sequence: TGTGCCAGCAGTTTAAAGTGGAGCTCCTACAATGAGCAGTTCTTC.

CDR3 sequence reads: CAAGQAEREKLFF. The CDR3 region has the DNA TGTGCCGCGGGACAGGCCGAGCGGGAAAAACTGTTTTTT. The V call is TRBV19, the J call TRBJ1-4; 8 bases line up with TRBD1. Germline V gives CDR1 LNHDA, CDR2 SQIVND (reference sequence). V lost 11 bases, J lost 8 bases, and 10 bases stayed unmatched. The CDR3 loop spans 13 amino acids.

The V and J genes are TRBV5-1 and TRBJ1-3; no definite D call. The germline V and J ends were trimmed by 2 bases and 0 bases, with 12 bases remaining between them. Germline-derived CDR1 and CDR2 are SGHRS and YFSETQ. This CDR3 contains 16 residues. This CDR3 reads CASSFTGLSSGNTIYF. CDR3 bases: TGCGCCAGCAGCTTCACGGGTCTCTCCTCTGGAAACACCATATATTTT.

This clone was counted only a few times. CDR3 sequence reads: CASSLALVAAASYEQYF. The DNA of the CDR3 is TGCGCCAGCAGCTTGGCGTTGGTAGCGGCCGCCTCCTACGAGCAGTACTTC. This chain connects TRBV5-1 to TRBJ2-7; perhaps TRBD2 as D (6 bases). Germline CDR1 reads SGHRS; CDR2 reads YFSETQ. The CDR3 runs to 17 residues. Trimming removed 0 bases from V and 0 bases from J, with 16 bases in between.

The J gene is TRBJ1-6, the V gene TRBV18; no firm D call. Germline V gene sequence: CDR1 KGHSH, CDR2 LQKENI. This CDR3 has 16 residues. V was shortened by 5 bases and J by 4 bases, with 15 bases between the two germline ends. This CDR3 reads CASSVLAQKYNSPLHF. For the CDR3, the DNA is TGTGCCAGCTCAGTATTGGCTCAGAAATATAATTCACCCCTCCACTTT.

The CDR3 reads CASKETGDYGYTF. Here the CDR3 DNA reads TGTGCCAGCAAGGAGACAGGGGACTATGGCTACACCTTC. The rearrangement joins TRBV6-5 to TRBJ1-2, with TRBD1 matching over 8 bases. Germline values: CDR1 MNHEY, CDR2 SVGAGI. J was trimmed by 3 bases and V by 7 bases; bases with no gene match: 4. There are 13 residues in the CDR3.

The chain is built from TRBV19 and TRBJ1-3; weak D call: TRBD1 (6 bases). Germline V gene sequence: CDR1 LNHDA, CDR2 SQIVND (reference sequence). The germline V and J ends were trimmed by 3 bases and 0 bases, with 12 bases remaining between them. The CDR3 spans 16 residues. Here the CDR3 DNA reads TGTGCCAGTAGTATTGTTGGGGGCCTCTCTGGAAACACCATATATTTT. It encodes CASSIVGGLSGNTIYF. Variable domain in full (rest from reference TRBV19 and TRBJ1-3): DGGITQSPKYLFRKEGQNVTLSCEQNLNHDAMYWYRQDPGQGLRLIYYSQIVNDFQKGDIAEGYSVSREKKESFPLTVTSAQKNPTAFYLCASSIVGGLSGNTIYFGEGSWLTVV.

This clone was found once. The rearrangement links TRBV6-5 to TRBJ1-1; D is undetermined. Trimming pared 6 bases from V and 11 bases from J, leaving 13 bases between. This CDR3 region has 11 residues. The germline V gene encodes CDR1 MNHEY and CDR2 SVGAGI. The CDR3 DNA is TGTGCCAGCAGGGCAGTGGGAGGGGCTTTCTTT. The encoded protein is CASRAVGGAFF.

The chain carries TRBV6-4 and TRBJ2-3; 14 bases map to TRBD2. This CDR3 is 15 amino acids long. Germline CDR1 and CDR2: MRHNA and SNTAGT. The trim removed 3 bases at V and 4 bases at J, leaving 0 bases unmatched. CDR3 nucleotides: TGTGCCAGCAGTGAGACTAGCGGGGGGGCAGATACGCAGTATTTT. Protein sequence: CASSETSGGADTQYF.

The chain employs TRBV7-3 and TRBJ2-1; TRBD1 agrees at 8 bases. This CDR3 contains 15 residues. V lost 4 bases to trimming and J lost 10 bases; unmatched junction nucleotides: 12. Germline V gene lookup returns CDR1 SGHTA and CDR2 FQGTGA. The CDR3 spells CASSWGQGALDEQFF. The CDR3 region has the DNA TGTGCCAGCAGCTGGGGCCAGGGGGCGCTAGACGAGCAGTTCTTC.

The chain carries TRBV6-4 and TRBJ1-2; the D gene is possibly TRBD1 (6 bases). Germline lookup yields CDR1 MRHNA and CDR2 SNTAGT. Trimming removed 0 bases at V and 4 bases at J, with 12 bases between. This CDR3 has 15 residues. This chain's CDR3 is CASSDSGALSYGYTF. In DNA, the CDR3 is TGTGCCAGCAGTGACTCGGGGGCCCTCTCCTATGGCTACACCTTC.

In its sample, this clone was seen a few times. The chain recombines TRBV6-1 with TRBJ1-2; D is ambiguous. Germline CDR1 is MNHNS and CDR2 is SASEGT. The CDR3 runs to 12 residues. Trimming pared 0 bases from V and 6 bases from J, leaving 5 bases between. DNA of the CDR3: TGTGCCAGCAGTGAAGCAAGCCATGGCTACACCTTC. Protein product: CASSEASHGYTF.

The chain links TRBV9 to TRBJ2-5, with 12 bases aligning to TRBD2. Per germline, CDR1 SGDLS and CDR2 YYNGEE. The CDR3 is 17 amino acids. With V trimmed by 0 bases and J by 4 bases, 7 bases remained unmatched. CDR3 sequence (DNA): TGTGCCAGCAGCGTAGGGGAGACTAGCGGGAGAGGAGAGACCCAGTACTTC. Protein product: CASSVGETSGRGETQYF.